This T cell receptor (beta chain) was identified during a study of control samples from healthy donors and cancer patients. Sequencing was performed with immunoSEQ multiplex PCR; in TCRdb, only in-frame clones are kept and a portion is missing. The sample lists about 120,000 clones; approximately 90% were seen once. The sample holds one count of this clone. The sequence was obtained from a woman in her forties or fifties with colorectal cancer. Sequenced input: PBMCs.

CDR3 loop: CASSLFGEADYGYTF. CDR3 DNA: TGTGCCAGCAGTTTATTCGGGGAAGCGGACTATGGCTACACCTTC. The rearrangement uses TRBV28 and TRBJ1-2; D gene uncertain. Trimming removed 1 base from V and 3 bases from J, with 12 bases in between. Per germline, CDR1 MDHEN and CDR2 SYDVKM. The CDR3 totals 15 residues.